The 20 T cell receptor beta chains given below trace back to one sample, sequenced in a study of shared clonotypes between healthy human individuals. Repertoires were generated with immunoSEQ multiplex PCR, while TCRdb's copy carries only in-frame clones and drops some. The data hold more than 2,000,000 clones, with just over 90% observed a single time. Sample: naive CD4+ T cells sorted from blood. This sample's subset: CD45RA+ positively selected. The receptor set was obtained from a man aged 18 to 29 in good health.

In this sample, this clone turned up once. The chain couples TRBV30 to TRBJ2-7, with 13 positions matching TRBD2. The CDR3 is made up of 15 amino acids. CDR1 and CDR2 (germline): GTSNPN, SVGIG (reference sequence). V lost 4 bases, J lost 5 bases, and 8 bases stayed unmatched. The CDR3 region is CAWNKTSGRKHEQYF. Written as DNA, the CDR3 is TGTGCCTGGAACAAGACTAGCGGGAGGAAACACGAGCAGTACTTC.

The chain combines TRBV4-3 with TRBJ2-3, with TRBD2 matching over 14 bases. The CDR3 is 22 amino acids. V lost 3 bases, J lost 1 base, and 18 bases stayed unmatched. Germline CDR1 and CDR2: LGHNA and YSLEER. In DNA form, the CDR3 reads TGCGCCAGCAGCCAGTGCGAAGATTTATGGACTAGCGGGAGGTCGGGCACAGATACGCAGTATTTT. This sequence encodes CASSQCEDLWTSGRSGTDTQYF.

This rearrangement joins TRBV7-3 to TRBJ2-2; 8 bases are a match to TRBD2. The CDR3 sequence is 16 residues long. V dropped 5 bases and J dropped 5; count of bases not matched to a gene: 10. Per the germline V gene, CDR1 is SGHTA and CDR2 is FQGTGA. CDR3: CASSPRSGGGTGELFF. In DNA form, the CDR3 reads TGTGCCAGCAGCCCCCGGAGCGGGGGAGGTACCGGGGAGCTGTTTTTT. Based on the CDR3 plus reference TRBV7-3 and TRBJ2-2, the full variable domain is GAGVSQTPSNKVTEKGKYVELRCDPISGHTALYWYRQSLGQGPEFLIYFQGTGAADDSGLPNDRFFAVRPEGSVSTLKIQRTERGDSAVYLCASSPRSGGGTGELFFGEGSRLTVL.

V gene TRBV4-3 combines with J gene TRBJ2-5; 7 bases are shared with TRBD1. J lost 5 bases, V lost 3 bases, and 6 bases had no gene match. This CDR3 is 14 amino acids long. Germline V gene sequence: CDR1 LGHNA, CDR2 YSLEER. The CDR3 DNA reads as TGCGCCAGCAGCCAGGAACGACAGGGTGAGACCCAGTACTTC. Translated, it gives CASSQERQGETQYF.

This clone was observed once. The chain is built from TRBV11-1 and TRBJ2-1; D gene uncertain. Germline loops: CDR1 SGHAT, CDR2 FQDESV (reference sequence). The length of the CDR3 is 13 residues. Trimming removed 4 bases from V and 9 bases from J, with 13 bases in between. CDR3 protein: CASSSSSGGEQFF. CDR3 nucleotide sequence: TGTGCCAGCAGCTCTTCTTCAGGCGGTGAGCAGTTCTTC.

A note on this clone: Other DNA sequences within the sample encode an identical CDR3. This CDR3 reads CASSLVGDNSPLHF. In DNA form, the CDR3 reads TGCGCCAGCAGCTTGGTAGGGGATAATTCACCCCTCCACTTT. J is TRBJ1-6 and V is TRBV5-1; a possible D gene is TRBD1 (5 bases). Trimming took 0 bases from V and 5 from J, leaving 6 bases between them. Germline-derived CDR1 and CDR2 are SGHRS and YFSETQ. This CDR3 comprises 14 residues.

The CDR3 region has the DNA TGTGCCAGCTCAAAACTTAGGACCCAAGAGACCCAGTACTTC. It specifies CASSKLRTQETQYF. This rearrangement joins TRBV18 to TRBJ2-5; no reliable D call. Germline V gene data show CDR1 as KGHSH and CDR2 as LQKENI. V was clipped by 5 bases and J by 1 base, with 11 bases between them. The CDR3 extends over 14 amino acids.

A note on this clone: Other nucleotide sequences in the sample specify the same CDR3. The CDR3: CASSSPGLAGDTQYF. CDR3 nucleotide sequence: TGTGCCAGCAGTTCACCCGGACTAGCCGGAGATACGCAGTATTTT. This chain connects TRBV28 to TRBJ2-3; 8 bases line up with TRBD2. Germline V gene sequence: CDR1 MDHEN, CDR2 SYDVKM. The length of the CDR3 is 15 residues. Unmatched junction bases numbered 8, after V lost 4 bases and J lost 5 bases.

This clone was counted once. The sample carries other DNA sequences with the same CDR3. The rearrangement uses TRBV30 and TRBJ2-7; 7 bases align to TRBD1. J lost 2 bases, V lost 5 bases, and 3 bases had no gene match. Germline CDR1 and CDR2: GTSNPN and SVGIG (reference sequence). The CDR3 spans 12 residues. For the CDR3, the DNA is TGTGCCTGGGGGGACAGTACCTACGAGCAGTACTTC. This sequence encodes CAWGDSTYEQYF.

In its sample, this clone was seen once. CDR3 DNA: TGTGCCAGCAGCCTATTGGGAGGTGTAGGAACTGAAGCTTTCTTT. It specifies CASSLLGGVGTEAFF. The rearrangement links TRBV27 to TRBJ1-1, with unresolved D. Looked up from germline, CDR1 is MNHEY and CDR2 is SMNVEV (reference sequence). The CDR3 contains 15 residues. The V end lost 6 bases, the J end lost 5 bases, and 19 bases lay between the germline ends.

In DNA, the CDR3 is TGTGCCAGCAGGAAGACAGGGTTGCGTTTCACTGAAGCTTTCTTT. Translation: CASRKTGLRFTEAFF. This chain uses TRBV2 with TRBJ1-1; 7 bases agree with TRBD1. This CDR3 is built from 15 residues. The ends lost 6 bases at V and 4 bases at J; junction bases unmatched: 11. Germline-derived CDR1 and CDR2 are SNHLY and FYNNEI.

The table lists this clone with a count of one. Here the CDR3 reads CASGRSGRGTGELFF. The CDR3 coding sequence is TGTGCTAGTGGACGAAGCGGGAGAGGCACCGGGGAGCTGTTTTTT. The genes are TRBV12-5 and TRBJ2-2; the match to TRBD2 covers 8 bases. The ends lost 6 bases at V and 4 bases at J; junction bases unmatched: 7. The CDR3 loop spans 15 amino acids. The germline V gene has CDR1 LGHNT and CDR2 FRNRAP.

This chain links TRBV6-5 with TRBJ1-3, with D maybe TRBD1 (5 bases). V was pared by 10 bases and J by 0 bases, with 16 bases between. CDR3 length equals 15 residues. Germline values: CDR1 MNHEY, CDR2 SVGAGI. The CDR3 region is CATQRDSHSGNTIYF. Written as DNA, the CDR3 is TGTGCCACTCAACGCGACAGTCACTCTGGAAACACCATATATTTT.

A remark on this clone: The same CDR3 can be traced to other DNA sequences in this sample. The chain carries TRBV7-2 and TRBJ2-1, with D possibly matching TRBD2 (6 bases). Between the trimmed V and J ends, which lost 5 bases and 6 bases, there was a span of 11 bases. The germline V gene encodes CDR1 SGHTA and CDR2 FQGNSA. This CDR3 has 13 amino acids. The CDR3 nucleotides read TGTGCCAGCAGCCCACCCGGGGGCAATGAGCAGTTCTTC. Translated, it gives CASSPPGGNEQFF.

The chain combines TRBV5-1 with TRBJ2-1, with 12 bases aligning to TRBD2. Trimming removed 2 bases from V and 7 bases from J; junction bases left unmatched: 1. The germline V gene has CDR1 SGHRS and CDR2 YFSETQ. The CDR3 has 14 residues. CDR3: CASSLTSGRNEQFF. The CDR3 region has the DNA TGCGCCAGCAGCTTAACTAGCGGGAGGAATGAGCAGTTCTTC.

Comments on this clone: At the DNA level, this CDR3 is encoded by other sequences in the same sample as well. The chain is built from TRBV19 and TRBJ1-2; D unresolved. The CDR3 has 12 residues. Germline CDR1 LNHDA, CDR2 SQIVND (reference sequence). V lost 4 bases and J 5 bases, leaving 8 bases between the germline ends. DNA of the CDR3: TGTGCCAGTAGTACAGGCCGGTATGGCTACACCTTC. It encodes CASSTGRYGYTF.

The gene calls are TRBV7-9 and TRBJ1-2; perhaps TRBD1 as D (5 bases). The germline V gene encodes CDR1 SEHNR and CDR2 FQNEAQ (reference sequence). Trimming pared 5 bases from V and 5 bases from J, leaving 18 bases between. This CDR3 region has 15 residues. For the CDR3, the DNA is TGTGCCAGCAGCCCCCAGGGTCGGGAAGGGTATGGCTACACCTTC. Protein product: CASSPQGREGYGYTF.

The chain has TRBV12-5 and TRBJ1-5; 8 nucleotides line up with TRBD1. This CDR3 is built from 13 residues. Germline CDR1 LGHNT, CDR2 FRNRAP. Unmatched junction bases numbered 0, after V lost 7 bases and J lost 1 base. CDR3 amino acids: CASDRGSNQPQHF. CDR3 nucleotides: TGTGCTAGTGACAGGGGGAGCAATCAGCCCCAGCATTTT.

The V call is TRBV15, the J call TRBJ2-1, with a tentative D call TRBD1 (6 bases). V lost 1 base to trimming and J lost 2 bases, with 12 bases between them. This CDR3 has 16 amino acids. Germline V CDR1 and CDR2: LNHNV, YYDKDF (reference sequence). The CDR3 bases are TGTGCCACCAGCAGAGGCGGACAGTTCACCTACAATGAGCAGTTCTTC. Protein: CATSRGGQFTYNEQFF.

V is TRBV18 and J is TRBJ1-4; no definite D call. This CDR3 contains 16 residues. Germline V gene data show CDR1 as KGHSH and CDR2 as LQKENI. V was trimmed by 5 bases and J by 0 bases, leaving 13 bases between them. The CDR3 protein is CASSSPRSSTNEKLFF. The CDR3 DNA follows: TGTGCCAGCTCATCTCCCCGCAGTTCAACTAATGAAAAACTGTTTTTT. The complete variable domain, with remaining parts taken from reference TRBV18 and TRBJ1-4, reads NAGVMQNPRHLVRRRGQEARLRCSPMKGHSHVYWYRQLPEEGLKFMVYLQKENIIDESGMPKERFSAEFPKEGPSILRIQQVVRGDSAAYFCASSSPRSSTNEKLFFGSGTQLSVL.